This is a list of T cell receptor beta chains from one sample in a study of graft-versus-host responses after intestinal transplantation. For these TCRs, the target antigens are not known. Clones were read by immunoSEQ multiplex PCR, and TCRdb kept only the in-frame ones, dropping some. The table has roughly 120,000 clones, around nine tenths seen once. Material: unstimulated CD4+ T cells sorted from spleen or lymph node cells, obtained before transplant. These receptor sequences come from a human donor who was the organ donor for an intestinal transplant. Each CDR3 is given with its conserved first and last residue. D genes are given only for firm matches. Clone sizes are given selectively: once, few, many, or a class where the clone is expanded.

clone size: -
D gene: TRBD2
V gene: TRBV7-2
J gene: TRBJ2-7
CDR3 protein: CASGPTSGSYEQYF
CDR3 DNA: TGTGCCAGCGGCCCGACTAGCGGGAGTTACGAGCAGTACTTC

clone size: -
D gene: -
V gene: TRBV5-1
J gene: TRBJ2-2
CDR3 protein: CASSLWGQGGTGELFF
CDR3 DNA: TGCGCCAGCAGCTTATGGGGCCAGGGTGGCACCGGGGAGCTGTTTTTT

clone size: -
D gene: -
V gene: TRBV6-1
J gene: TRBJ1-2
CDR3 protein: CASSELDSYGYTF
CDR3 DNA: TGTGCCAGCAGTGAACTCGACAGCTATGGCTACACCTTC

clone size: -
D gene: -
V gene: TRBV7-6
J gene: TRBJ2-5
CDR3 protein: CASRGLRGETQYF
CDR3 DNA: TGTGCCAGCAGGGGCCTACGAGGAGAGACCCAGTACTTC

clone size: -
D gene: -
V gene: TRBV6-5
J gene: TRBJ1-5
CDR3 protein: CASSSGGNQPQHF
CDR3 DNA: TGTGCCAGCAGTTCAGGGGGCAATCAGCCCCAGCATTTT

clone size: -
D gene: -
V gene: TRBV7-9
J gene: TRBJ1-4
CDR3 protein: CASSSRTEVGEKLFF
CDR3 DNA: TGTGCCAGCAGCTCGAGGACAGAAGTAGGGGAAAAACTGTTTTTT

clone size: -
D gene: TRBD1
V gene: TRBV7-9
J gene: TRBJ2-3
CDR3 protein: CASSLQGGTDTQYF
CDR3 DNA: TGTGCCAGCAGCCTACAGGGGGGCACAGATACGCAGTATTTT

clone size: -
D gene: TRBD1
V gene: TRBV27
J gene: TRBJ2-1
CDR3 protein: CASSLGGQGVFNEQFF
CDR3 DNA: TGTGCCAGCAGTTTAGGGGGACAGGGTGTTTTCAATGAGCAGTTCTTC

clone size: -
D gene: -
V gene: TRBV7-2
J gene: TRBJ2-1
CDR3 protein: CASRRTGTYNEQFF
CDR3 DNA: TGTGCCAGCAGGAGAACGGGTACCTACAATGAGCAGTTCTTC

clone size: -
D gene: -
V gene: TRBV5-1
J gene: TRBJ1-4
CDR3 protein: CASRRALNEKLFF
CDR3 DNA: TGCGCCAGCAGAAGGGCCCTCAATGAAAAACTGTTTTTT

clone size: -
D gene: -
V gene: TRBV5-1
J gene: TRBJ2-7
CDR3 protein: CASSLWGEYEQYF
CDR3 DNA: TGCGCCAGCAGCTTGTGGGGGGAATACGAGCAGTACTTC

clone size: -
D gene: -
V gene: TRBV5-6
J gene: TRBJ2-7
CDR3 protein: CASNIAGEQYF
CDR3 DNA: TGTGCCAGTAACATCGCTGGCGAGCAGTACTTC

clone size: -
D gene: TRBD2
V gene: TRBV28
J gene: TRBJ2-1
CDR3 protein: CASSLSGLAGGVGSYNEQFF
CDR3 DNA: TGTGCCAGCAGTCTGTCGGGACTAGCGGGAGGGGTCGGTTCCTACAATGAGCAGTTCTTC

clone size: -
D gene: -
V gene: TRBV2
J gene: TRBJ1-2
CDR3 protein: CASSRAAYGYTF
CDR3 DNA: TGTGCCAGCTCGAGGGCAGCCTATGGCTACACCTTC

clone size: -
D gene: -
V gene: TRBV2
J gene: TRBJ1-1
CDR3 protein: CASSPWGLNTEAFF
CDR3 DNA: TGTGCCAGCAGCCCCTGGGGGTTGAACACTGAAGCTTTCTTT

clone size: -
D gene: TRBD2
V gene: TRBV7-9
J gene: TRBJ2-7
CDR3 protein: CASSPSGGSYEQYF
CDR3 DNA: TGTGCCAGCAGCCCATCTGGCGGGAGCTACGAGCAGTACTTC

clone size: -
D gene: TRBD1
V gene: TRBV4-1
J gene: TRBJ2-5
CDR3 protein: CASSHPPTGPLGTQYF
CDR3 DNA: TGCGCCAGCAGCCATCCCCCGACAGGGCCGTTAGGGACCCAGTACTTC

clone size: once
D gene: TRBD1
V gene: TRBV7-2
J gene: TRBJ2-2
CDR3 protein: CASSLGQGGTGELFF
CDR3 DNA: TGTGCCAGCAGCCTTGGACAGGGTGGGACCGGGGAGCTGTTTTTT

clone size: -
D gene: TRBD2
V gene: TRBV2
J gene: TRBJ2-7
CDR3 protein: CASKTGRPYEQYF
CDR3 DNA: TGTGCCAGCAAGACCGGGAGGCCTTACGAGCAGTACTTC

clone size: -
D gene: -
V gene: TRBV5-1
J gene: TRBJ2-7
CDR3 protein: CASSLGDQQYF
CDR3 DNA: TGCGCCAGCAGCTTAGGAGACCAGCAGTACTTC

clone size: -
D gene: TRBD1
V gene: TRBV6-1
J gene: TRBJ1-3
CDR3 protein: CASSEQGATGNTIYF
CDR3 DNA: TGTGCCAGCAGTGAACAGGGGGCGACTGGAAACACCATATATTTT

clone size: -
D gene: TRBD2
V gene: TRBV7-9
J gene: TRBJ2-1
CDR3 protein: CAGGTSYEQFF
CDR3 DNA: TGTGCCGGGGGGACTAGCTATGAGCAGTTCTTC

clone size: -
D gene: -
V gene: TRBV6-1
J gene: TRBJ2-7
CDR3 protein: CASKVFGGSYEQYF
CDR3 DNA: TGTGCCAGCAAAGTCTTCGGCGGATCCTACGAGCAGTACTTC

clone size: -
D gene: TRBD1
V gene: TRBV2
J gene: TRBJ1-5
CDR3 protein: CASSPDRAHQPQHF
CDR3 DNA: TGTGCCAGCAGTCCGGACAGGGCACATCAGCCCCAGCATTTT

clone size: -
D gene: -
V gene: TRBV28
J gene: TRBJ2-7
CDR3 protein: CASSSFGLPEQYF
CDR3 DNA: TGTGCCAGCAGTTCCTTCGGACTTCCCGAGCAGTACTTC

clone size: -
D gene: TRBD2
V gene: TRBV10-2
J gene: TRBJ2-2
CDR3 protein: CASSLTSGPGELFF
CDR3 DNA: TGCGCCAGCAGTTTGACTAGCGGACCCGGGGAGCTGTTTTTT

clone size: -
D gene: -
V gene: TRBV13
J gene: TRBJ2-1
CDR3 protein: CASSSPYNEQFF
CDR3 DNA: TGTGCCAGCAGCTCACCCTACAATGAGCAGTTCTTC

clone size: -
D gene: -
V gene: TRBV25-1
J gene: TRBJ2-2
CDR3 protein: CASSESRGIAGELFF
CDR3 DNA: TGTGCCAGCAGTGAATCTAGAGGAATTGCCGGGGAGCTGTTTTTT

clone size: -
D gene: TRBD2
V gene: TRBV6-1
J gene: TRBJ2-7
CDR3 protein: CASIGLAGSYEQYF
CDR3 DNA: TGTGCCAGCATTGGACTAGCGGGGTCCTACGAGCAGTACTTC

clone size: -
D gene: TRBD2
V gene: TRBV6-1
J gene: TRBJ2-1
CDR3 protein: CASMGSGSMYNEQFF
CDR3 DNA: TGTGCCAGCATGGGTAGCGGGAGTATGTACAATGAGCAGTTCTTC

clone size: -
D gene: TRBD2
V gene: TRBV5-1
J gene: TRBJ2-5
CDR3 protein: CASSSLGTTQETQYF
CDR3 DNA: TGCGCCAGCAGCTCTCTGGGGACTACCCAAGAGACCCAGTACTTC

clone size: -
D gene: -
V gene: TRBV2
J gene: TRBJ1-1
CDR3 protein: CASSEEGQGRTEAFF
CDR3 DNA: TGTGCCAGCAGTGAGGAGGGGCAGGGACGGACTGAAGCTTTCTTT

clone size: -
D gene: TRBD1
V gene: TRBV7-2
J gene: TRBJ2-4
CDR3 protein: CASSRQGGNIQYF
CDR3 DNA: TGTGCCAGCAGCCGACAGGGGGGAAACATTCAGTACTTC

clone size: -
D gene: -
V gene: TRBV27
J gene: TRBJ2-4
CDR3 protein: CASSFCGLAKNIQYF
CDR3 DNA: TGTGCCAGCAGCTTCTGTGGGTTAGCCAAAAACATTCAGTACTTC

clone size: -
D gene: -
V gene: TRBV5-6
J gene: TRBJ2-7
CDR3 protein: CASSLAGGQISYEQYF
CDR3 DNA: TGTGCCAGCAGCTTGGCCGGGGGACAGATTTCCTACGAGCAGTACTTC

clone size: few
D gene: -
V gene: TRBV28
J gene: TRBJ2-5
CDR3 protein: CASSFSTGLQETQYF
CDR3 DNA: TGTGCCAGCAGTTTCTCAACAGGGCTCCAAGAGACCCAGTACTTC

clone size: -
D gene: TRBD1
V gene: TRBV29-1
J gene: TRBJ1-1
CDR3 protein: CSVEAGTVLNTEAFF
CDR3 DNA: TGCAGCGTTGAAGCGGGGACAGTCCTGAACACTGAAGCTTTCTTT

clone size: -
D gene: TRBD2
V gene: TRBV27
J gene: TRBJ2-7
CDR3 protein: CASGSGLVGEQYF
CDR3 DNA: TGTGCCAGCGGCTCGGGACTAGTAGGCGAGCAGTACTTC

clone size: -
D gene: TRBD2
V gene: TRBV7-2
J gene: TRBJ2-3
CDR3 protein: CASRERESNTDTQYF
CDR3 DNA: TGTGCCAGCAGGGAGCGGGAGTCAAACACAGATACGCAGTATTTT

clone size: -
D gene: -
V gene: TRBV7-3
J gene: TRBJ2-2
CDR3 protein: CASSFNGQTGELFF
CDR3 DNA: TGTGCCAGCAGCTTCAATGGGCAGACCGGGGAGCTGTTTTTT

clone size: -
D gene: -
V gene: TRBV18
J gene: TRBJ2-1
CDR3 protein: CASSPGSTNEQFF
CDR3 DNA: TGTGCCAGCTCACCGGGGAGTACAAATGAGCAGTTCTTC

clone size: -
D gene: TRBD1
V gene: TRBV6-5
J gene: TRBJ1-5
CDR3 protein: CASRATGGNQPQHF
CDR3 DNA: TGTGCCAGCAGGGCGACAGGGGGCAATCAGCCCCAGCATTTT